This T cell receptor (beta chain) derives from a study of beta chain features in type 1 diabetes. V was pared by 3 bases and J by 5 bases, with 4 bases of the junction left unmatched. Germline V gene sequence: CDR1 SGHRS, CDR2 YFSETQ. The CDR3 has 14 residues. Cells sorted by CD45RO/CCR7/CD25/CD127/CD95/CD27 comprised CD4+ naive, central memory, regulatory and stem cell-like memory cells. As every portion of the isolated RNA was reverse transcribed, the sequencing read expressed TCRB transcripts. Repertoires were generated with immunoSEQ multiplex PCR, while TCRdb's copy carries only in-frame clones and drops some. The sample lists roughly 230,000 clones, 11% occurring once. Study outcomes and limitations: Patients with Type 1 diabetes showed moderately but significantly shorter TCRB CDR3s in all four CD4+ subsets.

With regard to this clone: Antigen specificity is unknown.

The sample was naive CD4+ T cells from blood. The clonotype was recovered from a young man with type 1 diabetes. The chain joins TRBV5-1 to TRBJ2-3; 9 bases align to TRBD2. CDR3 sequence: CASSSGGGEDTQYF. The DNA of the CDR3 is TGCGCCAGCAGCTCGGGCGGGGGGGAAGATACGCAGTATTTT. Together with reference TRBV5-1 and TRBJ2-3, the CDR3 gives the full variable domain: KAGVTQTPRYLIKTRGQQVTLSCSPISGHRSVSWYQQTPGQGLQFLFEYFSETQRNKGNFPGRFSGRQFSNSRSEMNVSTLELGDSALYLCASSSGGGEDTQYFGPGTRLTVL.